This entry is about one T cell receptor (beta chain). Tumor samples were obtained before definitive surgery or chemotherapy. The assay was immunoSEQ multiplex PCR, and TCRdb's table has in-frame clones only and misses some. The sample holds roughly 5,300 clones, more than 65% seen once. This sample is drawn from a study of high-grade serous ovarian cancer treatment subgroups. The overall study: On average, roughly 14,000 reads and 6,500 to 8,000 unique TCR beta rearrangements were obtained per sample.

Trimming at V came to 4 bases and at J to 5 bases, leaving 4 bases not matched to a gene. The CDR3 spans 14 residues. The germline V gene has CDR1 SGHRS and CDR2 YFSETQ. The TCR sequence derives from a human patient with high-grade serous ovarian cancer. The rearrangement links TRBV5-1 to TRBJ1-5; 9 bases match TRBD1. Sequenced material: tumor tissue. CDR3 coding DNA: TGCGCCAGCAGCCCGGGACAGGGTGATCAGCCCCAGCATTTT. This translates into CASSPGQGDQPQHF.